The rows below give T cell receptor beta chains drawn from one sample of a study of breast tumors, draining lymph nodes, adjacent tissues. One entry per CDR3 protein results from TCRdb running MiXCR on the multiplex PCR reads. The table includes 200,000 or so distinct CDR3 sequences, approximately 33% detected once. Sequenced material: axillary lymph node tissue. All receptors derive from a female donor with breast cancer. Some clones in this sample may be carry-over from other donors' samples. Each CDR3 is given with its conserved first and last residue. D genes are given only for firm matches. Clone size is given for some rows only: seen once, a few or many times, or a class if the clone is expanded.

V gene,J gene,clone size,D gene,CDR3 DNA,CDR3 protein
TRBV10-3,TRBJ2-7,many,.,TGTGCCATCAGTGAGGTGGACGAGCAGTACTTC,CAISEVDEQYF
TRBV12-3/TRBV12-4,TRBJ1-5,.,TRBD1,TGTGCCAGCAGTTACACCCGACAGGGGGCTCACATGGAGCCCCAGCATTTT,CASSYTRQGAHMEPQHF
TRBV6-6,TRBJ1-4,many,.,TGTGCCAGCAGCAACAGGGCTAATGAAAAACTGTTTTTT,CASSNRANEKLFF
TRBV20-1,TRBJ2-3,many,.,TGCAGTGCTAGAAATAGGGGCAGAATTACTAGCACAGATACGCAGTATTTT,CSARNRGRITSTDTQYF
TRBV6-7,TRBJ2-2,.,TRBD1,TGTGCCAGCAGAACAGGGGGCTACACCGGGGAGCTGTTTTTT,CASRTGGYTGELFF
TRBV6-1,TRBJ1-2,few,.,TGTGCCAGCAACCCTCGGGGACATCTCTATGGCTACACCTTC,CASNPRGHLYGYTF
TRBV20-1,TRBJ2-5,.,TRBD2,TGCAGTGTTACTAGCGGCCAAGAGACCCAGTACTTC,CSVTSGQETQYF
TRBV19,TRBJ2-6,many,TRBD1,TGTGCCAGTAGTGGACGACAGGGGCCAGGGGCCAACGTCCTGACTTTC,CASSGRQGPGANVLTF
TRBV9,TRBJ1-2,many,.,TGTGCCAGCAGCGTAGACCCATCCAACTATGGCTACACCTTC,CASSVDPSNYGYTF
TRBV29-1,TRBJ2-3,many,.,TGCAGCGCCGTCGGGCAGCCAAGCACAGATACGCAGTATTTT,CSAVGQPSTDTQYF
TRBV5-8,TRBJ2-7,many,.,TGTGCCAGCAGCTCCCGACCGGGGCCCTACGAGCAGTACTTC,CASSSRPGPYEQYF